Below, 4 T cell receptor beta chains from the same sample are listed, as sequenced in a study of siplizumab effects on memory and regulatory T cells. The repertoire was sequenced with immunoSEQ multiplex PCR; TCRdb's copy has only in-frame clones and lacks some. The data show around 120,000 clones, 94% seen once. Sequenced: non-Treg CD4+ T cells sorted from blood. These receptors originate from a human donor in good health.

The chain combines TRBV7-3 with TRBJ2-1; D ambiguous. Germline assignment: CDR1 SGHTA and CDR2 FQGTGA. This CDR3 has 16 amino acids. V was shortened by 1 base and J by 5 bases, with 15 bases between the two germline ends. CDR3 coding DNA: TGTGCCAGCAGCTTAATTGTAGGAGTCCCTAACAATGAGCAGTTCTTC. It translates to CASSLIVGVPNNEQFF.

CDR3 residues: CASSPANTEAFF. The CDR3 nucleotides read TGTGCCAGCTCCCCCGCGAACACTGAAGCTTTCTTT. This sequence joins TRBV18 and TRBJ1-1; no firm D call. CDR3 length equals 12 residues. V lost 6 bases and J 1 base, leaving 6 bases between the germline ends. The germline CDR1 and CDR2 sequences are KGHSH and LQKENI.

This chain connects TRBV12-5 to TRBJ2-7; 7 nucleotides align to TRBD2. Germline values: CDR1 LGHNT, CDR2 FRNRAP. With 1 base clipped from V and 7 bases from J, the junction kept 13 bases outside the gene matches. CDR3 length: 16 residues. CDR3 region: CASGLGGDGGRREQYF. The CDR3 DNA follows: TGTGCTAGTGGTTTGGGGGGCGACGGGGGGAGGAGGGAGCAGTACTTC.

V gene TRBV6-6 combines with J gene TRBJ1-5; TRBD1 aligns across 8 bases. CDR1 and CDR2 from the germline V gene are MNHNY and SVGAGI (reference sequence). Trimming removed 5 bases from V and 7 bases from J; junction bases left unmatched: 7. The CDR3 extends over 14 amino acids. The CDR3 here is CASSQAGGRQPQHF. As DNA, the CDR3 is TGTGCCAGCAGTCAGGCAGGGGGCAGACAGCCCCAGCATTTT.